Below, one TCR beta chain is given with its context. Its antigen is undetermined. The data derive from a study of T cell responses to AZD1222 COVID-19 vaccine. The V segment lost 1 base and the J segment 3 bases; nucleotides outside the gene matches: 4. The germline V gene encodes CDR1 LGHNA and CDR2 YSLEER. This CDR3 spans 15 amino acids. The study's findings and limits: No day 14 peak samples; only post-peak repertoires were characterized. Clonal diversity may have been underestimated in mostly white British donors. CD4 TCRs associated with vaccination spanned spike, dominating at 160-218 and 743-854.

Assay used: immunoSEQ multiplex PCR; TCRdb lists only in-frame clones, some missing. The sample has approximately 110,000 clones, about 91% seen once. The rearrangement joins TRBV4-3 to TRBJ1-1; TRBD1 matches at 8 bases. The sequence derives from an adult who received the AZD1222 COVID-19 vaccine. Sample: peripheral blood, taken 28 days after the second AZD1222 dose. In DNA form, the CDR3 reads TGCGCCAGCAGCCAAGTTGACAGGGGCTACACTGAAGCTTTCTTT. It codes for CASSQVDRGYTEAFF.